These 5 T cell receptor beta chains were all obtained from the same sample, sequenced in a study of Graves' ophthalmopathy and Graves' hyperthyroidism. Amplification targeted the TCR beta CDR3 regions, with RNA transcripts as the source material. RT-PCR with HTBI primers came first, then second-round multiplex PCR. MiXCR was run by TCRdb on the multiplex PCR reads, yielding one entry per CDR3 protein. Found here are under 250,000 distinct CDR3 sequences, 29% of them singletons; the top ten hold approximately 8.2%. The specimen sequenced was peripheral blood. Receptor source: a man between 45 and 60 years old with Graves' ophthalmopathy.

V is TRBV11-2 and J is TRBJ2-2; D might be TRBD1 or TRBD2, each matching 5 bases. Trimming stripped 7 bases from V and 1 base from J, with 10 bases between. This CDR3 region has 14 residues. Germline V CDR1 and CDR2: SGHAT, FQNNGV. CDR3 nucleotide sequence: TGTGCCAGCACCTGGGGACGGAACACCGGGGAGCTGTTTTTT. Its translation: CASTWGRNTGELFF.

This clonotype has a count of ten or more. As DNA, the CDR3 is TGTGCCAGTAGTATCGGCAGGGGGGCCCAAAACATTCAGTACTTC. Translation: CASSIGRGAQNIQYF. The chain combines TRBV19 with TRBJ2-4; possibly TRBD1 for D (7 bases). V was pared by 3 bases and J by 5 bases, with 14 bases between. Per the germline V gene, CDR1 is LNHDA and CDR2 is SQIVND (reference sequence). This CDR3 is 15 amino acids long.

This clonotype was seen at least ten times. V is TRBV11-2 and J is TRBJ2-7; D call uncertain. CDR1 and CDR2 (germline): SGHAT, FQNNGV. The CDR3 spans 13 residues. Trimming removed 1 base from V and 3 bases from J, with 7 bases in between. DNA of the CDR3: TGTGCCAGCAGCTTAGGTATGGACTACGAGCAGTACTTC. It codes for CASSLGMDYEQYF.

This clonotype came up many times. The gene calls are TRBV12-3 or TRBV12-4 and TRBJ1-3; D remains ambiguous. The CDR3 consists of 15 residues. V lost 3 bases and J 3 bases, leaving 12 bases between the germline ends. The CDR3 is CASSLSRRRGNTIYF. DNA for the CDR3: TGTGCCAGCAGTTTGAGCCGAAGGCGTGGAAACACCATATATTTT.

The rearrangement links TRBV6-5 to TRBJ2-5, with 9 nucleotides matching TRBD1. Germline V CDR1 and CDR2: MNHEY, SVGAGI. V lost 2 bases, J lost 4 bases, and 14 bases stayed unmatched. This CDR3 contains 18 residues. The CDR3 DNA reads TGTGCCAGCAGTTACACCTCCTCCGGGACAGGGAGAGGAGAGACCCAGTACTTC. Translated, it gives CASSYTSSGTGRGETQYF.